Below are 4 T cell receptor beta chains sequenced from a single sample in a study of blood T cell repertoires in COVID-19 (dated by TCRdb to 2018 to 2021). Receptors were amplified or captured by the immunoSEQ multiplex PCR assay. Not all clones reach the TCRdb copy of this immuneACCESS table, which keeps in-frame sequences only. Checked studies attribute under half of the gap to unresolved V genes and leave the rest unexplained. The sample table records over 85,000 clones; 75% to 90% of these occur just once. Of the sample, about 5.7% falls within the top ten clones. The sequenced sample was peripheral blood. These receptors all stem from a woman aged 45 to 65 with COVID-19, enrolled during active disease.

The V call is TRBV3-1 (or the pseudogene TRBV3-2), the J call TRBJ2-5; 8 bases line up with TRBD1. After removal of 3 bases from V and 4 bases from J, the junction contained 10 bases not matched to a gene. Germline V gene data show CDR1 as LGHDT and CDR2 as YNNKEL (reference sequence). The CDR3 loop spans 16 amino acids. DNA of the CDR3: TGTGCCAGCAGCCAGTCCAGGGGGCAGGGTGGAGAGACCCAGTACTTC. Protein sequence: CASSQSRGQGGETQYF.

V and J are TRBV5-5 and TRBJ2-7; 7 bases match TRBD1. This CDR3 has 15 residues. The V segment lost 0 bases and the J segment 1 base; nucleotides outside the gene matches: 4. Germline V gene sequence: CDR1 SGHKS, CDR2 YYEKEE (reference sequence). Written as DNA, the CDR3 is TGTGCCAGCAGCTTGGGACAGGGAGCATCCTACGAGCAGTACTTC. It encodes CASSLGQGASYEQYF.

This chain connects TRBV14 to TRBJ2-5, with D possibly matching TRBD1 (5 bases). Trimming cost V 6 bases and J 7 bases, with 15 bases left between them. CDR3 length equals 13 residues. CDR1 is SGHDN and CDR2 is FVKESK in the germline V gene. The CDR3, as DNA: TGTGCCAGCAGTCCGAGGACCCAGGGGACCCAGTACTTC. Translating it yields CASSPRTQGTQYF.

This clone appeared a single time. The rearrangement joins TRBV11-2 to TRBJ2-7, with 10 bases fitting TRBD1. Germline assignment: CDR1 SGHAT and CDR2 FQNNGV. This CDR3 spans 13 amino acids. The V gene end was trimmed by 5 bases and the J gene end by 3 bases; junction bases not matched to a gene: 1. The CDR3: CASSRDRGYEQYF. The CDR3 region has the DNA TGTGCCAGCAGCCGGGACAGGGGCTACGAGCAGTACTTC.